The 5 T cell receptor beta chains reported below all come from one sample, sequenced in a study of CD8 T cells in ankylosing spondylitis. From the 5' RACE reads, TCRdb called clonotypes with MiXCR, one entry per CDR3 protein. The profile shows about 240,000 distinct CDR3 sequences, around 9.1% of them singletons. The sample was blood, either unsorted or a sorted T cell fraction (not recorded which). These receptors were taken from a male donor with ankylosing spondylitis or in good health (not recorded which).

This clonotype showed up many times. This chain uses TRBV7-2 with TRBJ2-2; D is ambiguous. The CDR3 has 15 amino acids. The germline CDR1 and CDR2 sequences are SGHTA and FQGNSA. The V end lost 1 base, the J end lost 7 bases, and 13 bases lay between the germline ends. CDR3 amino acids: CASSLGFPSHGELFF. In DNA form, the CDR3 reads TGTGCCAGCAGCTTAGGATTCCCTTCCCACGGGGAGCTGTTTTTT.

This clonotype showed up just a few times. CDR3 in amino acids: CASSWEPGLAPGQFF. CDR3 sequence (DNA): TGCGCCAGCAGCTGGGAACCGGGACTAGCCCCCGGGCAGTTCTTC. The rearrangement joins TRBV5-1 to TRBJ2-1; TRBD2 agrees at 9 bases. With V trimmed by 3 bases and J by 12 bases, 13 bases remained unmatched. Germline V gene data show CDR1 as SGHRS and CDR2 as YFSETQ. The CDR3 covers 15 residues.

The chain couples TRBV10-3 to TRBJ1-1, with a weak D call TRBD1 (6 bases). The CDR3 extends over 16 amino acids. Germline values: CDR1 ENHRY, CDR2 SYGVKD. Trimming cost V 0 bases and J 1 base, with 12 bases left between them. In DNA form, the CDR3 reads TGTGCCATCAGTGAGTCGAGCGGGGGGGCGAACACTGAAGCTTTCTTT. Its protein product is CAISESSGGANTEAFF.

This clonotype appeared many times. The rearrangement links TRBV20-1 to TRBJ2-1; tentatively, D is TRBD1 (5 bases). This CDR3 is 14 amino acids long. The V gene lost 6 bases and the J gene lost 3 bases, with 15 bases spanning the gap. Germline V gene lookup returns CDR1 DFQATT and CDR2 SNEGSKA (reference sequence). In DNA form, the CDR3 reads TGCAGTGCCACCAGGGTTGAACGCTACAATGAGCAGTTCTTC. Its protein product is CSATRVERYNEQFF.

This clonotype occurred many times. This chain joins TRBV7-2 and TRBJ2-1; the match to TRBD2 covers 8 bases. The length of the CDR3 is 15 residues. Germline V CDR1 and CDR2: SGHTA, FQGNSA. V dropped 1 base and J dropped 7; count of bases not matched to a gene: 6. CDR3 coding DNA: TGTGCCAGCAGCTTAGTGGCGGGGGGCGCAAATGAGCAGTTCTTC. Translation: CASSLVAGGANEQFF.